The 9 T cell receptor beta chains presented below share a single source sample, sequenced in a study of shared clonotypes between healthy human individuals. TCRdb's table, derived via immunoSEQ multiplex PCR, lists solely in-frame clones and lacks some. The sample consists of roughly 2.2 million clones, just under 95% of them appearing once. Sequenced sample: naive CD4+ T cells from PBMCs. Described subset: CD45RA+ positively selected. The receptor source for this set is a man between 18 and 29 years old in good health. Some clones in this sample may be carry-over from other donors' samples.

This clone was recorded a few times. This chain joins TRBV19 and TRBJ2-3; 7 bases are a match to TRBD1. Germline trimming cut 7 bases from V and 2 bases from J; bases unmatched to any gene: 6. Germline assignment: CDR1 LNHDA and CDR2 SQIVND (reference sequence). The CDR3 is 14 residues long. The DNA for the CDR3 is TGTGCCAGTACCCGACAGGGATACACAGATACGCAGTATTTT. This sequence encodes CASTRQGYTDTQYF.

The chain uses TRBV15 and TRBJ2-2; maybe TRBD1 (6 bases). Germline lookup yields CDR1 LNHNV and CDR2 YYDKDF (reference sequence). The V and J ends lost 1 base and 2 bases respectively, with 14 bases between them. The CDR3 extends over 17 amino acids. CDR3: CATSRGQALRNTGELFF. The CDR3 DNA sequence: TGTGCCACCAGCAGAGGACAGGCGCTCCGAAACACCGGGGAGCTGTTTTTT.

This chain links TRBV7-8 with TRBJ2-1; D not certain. The CDR3 length is 16 residues. Per germline, CDR1 SGHVS and CDR2 FQNEAQ. Trimming pared 1 base from V and 1 base from J, leaving 11 bases between. This CDR3 is CASSLGALASYNEQFF. CDR3 DNA: TGTGCCAGCAGCTTAGGGGCATTAGCTTCCTACAATGAGCAGTTCTTC.

The rearrangement uses TRBV23-1 and TRBJ2-7; D may be TRBD2 (7 bases). TRBV23-1 is flagged as an ORF with uncertain function. The CDR3 is made up of 14 amino acids. Trimming shortened V by 2 bases and J by 5 bases, and 13 bases separated the two germline ends. For the CDR3, the DNA is TGCGCCAGCAGTCAAAGAGGGGGGGACGACGAGCAGTACTTC. Amino acid sequence: CASSQRGGDDEQYF.

This rearrangement joins TRBV28 to TRBJ2-7; TRBD1 aligns across 8 bases. The V gene end was trimmed by 7 bases and the J gene end by 4 bases; junction bases not matched to a gene: 9. The germline CDR1 and CDR2 sequences are MDHEN and SYDVKM. This CDR3 spans 14 amino acids. The CDR3, as DNA: TGTGCCAGCACCGTCGCACAGGGGGAGTACGAGCAGTACTTC. Protein: CASTVAQGEYEQYF.

The genes are TRBV9 and TRBJ1-2, with 11 bases lining up with TRBD1. CDR1 and CDR2 from the germline V gene are SGDLS and YYNGEE. This CDR3 has 13 residues. J gave up 6 bases and V 2 bases, and 0 bases lay outside the gene matches. The CDR3 sequence: CASSVDRGHGYTF. The CDR3 DNA follows: TGTGCCAGCAGCGTGGACAGGGGGCATGGCTACACCTTC.

The chain has TRBV2 and TRBJ1-1, with a weak D call TRBD1 (5 bases). This CDR3 has 12 residues. Trimming cost V 8 bases and J 4 bases, with 11 bases left between them. In germline, CDR1 is SNHLY, CDR2 FYNNEI. The CDR3, as DNA: TGTGCCAGCCAGGGAGATGGCACTGAAGCTTTCTTT. Protein product: CASQGDGTEAFF.

The chain links TRBV7-2 to TRBJ2-7; 9 nucleotides line up with TRBD2. This CDR3 has 14 residues. Trimming at V came to 1 base and at J to 6 bases, leaving 4 bases not matched to a gene. Germline assignment: CDR1 SGHTA and CDR2 FQGNSA. CDR3 sequence reads: CASSLGLAGSEQYF. The DNA of the CDR3 is TGTGCCAGCAGCTTAGGGCTAGCGGGATCCGAGCAGTACTTC.

The chain has TRBV7-2 and TRBJ2-5, with a possible D match to TRBD1 (6 bases). CDR1 and CDR2 from the germline V gene are SGHTA and FQGNSA. This CDR3 contains 15 residues. Trimming removed 4 bases at V and 5 bases at J, with 17 bases between. CDR3 nucleotide sequence: TGTGCCAGCAGCTCCGGCCAGGGGCAGAGGGAGACCCAGTACTTC. It is translated as CASSSGQGQRETQYF.